This is a list of T cell receptor beta chains from one sample in a study of cytomegalovirus exposure and HLA in healthy donors. Libraries were prepared by immunoSEQ multiplex PCR; TCRdb keeps only in-frame clonotypes and omits some of them. Of 190,000 or so clones listed, 82% are singletons. Input material: PBMCs. These TCRs come from a woman aged 45-60 years in good health and CMV-seropositive. CDR3s include the opening cysteine and the closing phenylalanine or tryptophan. Fields, in order: J gene, D gene, V gene, clone size, CDR3 DNA, CDR3 protein. D genes are given only for firm matches. Size is omitted from some rows. Given values are once, few, many or a class for expanded clones.

j_call: TRBJ2-2
d_call: TRBD1
v_call: TRBV6-5
clone_size: NA
cdr3_nt: TGTGCCAGCAGTTACGCCTTACAGGGGGTCACCGGGGAGCTGTTTTTT
cdr3_aa: CASSYALQGVTGELFF

j_call: TRBJ2-5
d_call: NA
v_call: TRBV5-4
clone_size: NA
cdr3_nt: TGTGCCAGCAGCCCCGAACTACATTGGGAGACCCAGTACTTC
cdr3_aa: CASSPELHWETQYF

j_call: TRBJ2-1
d_call: NA
v_call: TRBV29-1
clone_size: NA
cdr3_nt: TGCAGCGTTGGCCGGGAGTGGAATGAGCAGTTCTTC
cdr3_aa: CSVGREWNEQFF

j_call: TRBJ2-1
d_call: TRBD2
v_call: TRBV9
clone_size: once
cdr3_nt: TGTGCCAGCAGCATTAGCGGGAGTCAGGATGAGCAGTTCTTC
cdr3_aa: CASSISGSQDEQFF

j_call: TRBJ2-3
d_call: NA
v_call: TRBV11-1
clone_size: NA
cdr3_nt: TGTGCCAGCAGCCCCCCGGCAGATACGCAGTATTTT
cdr3_aa: CASSPPADTQYF

j_call: TRBJ2-3
d_call: NA
v_call: TRBV5-1
clone_size: NA
cdr3_nt: TGCGCCAGCAGCCAAGGACGAGAGGGAGATACGCAGTATTTT
cdr3_aa: CASSQGREGDTQYF

j_call: TRBJ1-1
d_call: NA
v_call: TRBV29-1
clone_size: NA
cdr3_nt: TGCAGCGTGGTCCGACAGATGAACACTGAAGCTTTCTTT
cdr3_aa: CSVVRQMNTEAFF

j_call: TRBJ2-7
d_call: TRBD1
v_call: TRBV11-2
clone_size: NA
cdr3_nt: TGTGCCAGCAGCTTTTTGCCGATGGACAGGGTTACCTACGAGCAGTACTTC
cdr3_aa: CASSFLPMDRVTYEQYF

j_call: TRBJ2-1
d_call: TRBD2
v_call: TRBV19
clone_size: once
cdr3_nt: TGTGCCAGTACTGAAACCAGCGGGGGCCTCCACGATGAGCAGTTCTTC
cdr3_aa: CASTETSGGLHDEQFF

j_call: TRBJ2-7
d_call: TRBD1
v_call: TRBV28
clone_size: NA
cdr3_nt: TGTGCCAGCAGACGACAGGGGGCTTTGTACGAGCAGTACTTC
cdr3_aa: CASRRQGALYEQYF

j_call: TRBJ2-1
d_call: TRBD2
v_call: TRBV29-1
clone_size: NA
cdr3_nt: TGCAGCGTTGACCGAGCGGGGATCAATGAGCAGTTCTTC
cdr3_aa: CSVDRAGINEQFF

j_call: TRBJ2-3
d_call: TRBD2
v_call: TRBV7-2
clone_size: NA
cdr3_nt: TGTGCCAGCAGCTTAGTTGCGGGGGGGCTCAACACAGATACGCAGTATTTT
cdr3_aa: CASSLVAGGLNTDTQYF

j_call: TRBJ2-3
d_call: TRBD1
v_call: TRBV7-9
clone_size: once
cdr3_nt: TGTGCCATCCAGGGGGCCCTGCGCTCCACAGATACGCAGTATTTT
cdr3_aa: CAIQGALRSTDTQYF

j_call: TRBJ2-7
d_call: TRBD1
v_call: TRBV5-1
clone_size: NA
cdr3_nt: TGCGCCAGCAGCGGGGCGGACAGGGGAAGCCAGTACTTC
cdr3_aa: CASSGADRGSQYF

j_call: TRBJ1-6
d_call: NA
v_call: TRBV5-4
clone_size: NA
cdr3_nt: TGTGCCAGCAGCCTCGGGGGGGTCAGCTCCTATAATTCACCCCTCCACTTT
cdr3_aa: CASSLGGVSSYNSPLHF

j_call: TRBJ2-5
d_call: TRBD1
v_call: TRBV7-9
clone_size: NA
cdr3_nt: TGTGCCAGCAGCTTAGGACGGAGACAGGGCGGGACCCAGTACTTC
cdr3_aa: CASSLGRRQGGTQYF

j_call: TRBJ1-5
d_call: NA
v_call: TRBV11-2
clone_size: NA
cdr3_nt: TGTGCCAGCAGCTTACAGGTCGGGGATCAGCCCCAGCATTTT
cdr3_aa: CASSLQVGDQPQHF

j_call: TRBJ2-5
d_call: TRBD1
v_call: TRBV2
clone_size: NA
cdr3_nt: TGTGCCAGCAGTGAGATACCGACAGGGAAACAAGAGACCCAGTACTTC
cdr3_aa: CASSEIPTGKQETQYF

j_call: TRBJ1-4
d_call: TRBD1
v_call: TRBV6-5
clone_size: NA
cdr3_nt: TGTGCCAGCAGAGGGACAGGGGCCGCTAATGAAAAACTGTTTTTT
cdr3_aa: CASRGTGAANEKLFF

j_call: TRBJ2-7
d_call: NA
v_call: TRBV21-1
clone_size: NA
cdr3_nt: TGTGCCAGCAGCAAAGGTATAGGGGCTGTTGTTTCCTACGAGCAGTACTTC
cdr3_aa: CASSKGIGAVVSYEQYF

j_call: TRBJ2-7
d_call: NA
v_call: TRBV5-6
clone_size: once
cdr3_nt: TGTGCCAGCAGCTTGGAGCCCAGGGACTACGAGCAGTACTTC
cdr3_aa: CASSLEPRDYEQYF

j_call: TRBJ2-7
d_call: TRBD2
v_call: TRBV6-5
clone_size: few
cdr3_nt: TGTGCCAGCAGTTTAACTCCCGGGACTAGTCGGGAGCAGTACTTC
cdr3_aa: CASSLTPGTSREQYF